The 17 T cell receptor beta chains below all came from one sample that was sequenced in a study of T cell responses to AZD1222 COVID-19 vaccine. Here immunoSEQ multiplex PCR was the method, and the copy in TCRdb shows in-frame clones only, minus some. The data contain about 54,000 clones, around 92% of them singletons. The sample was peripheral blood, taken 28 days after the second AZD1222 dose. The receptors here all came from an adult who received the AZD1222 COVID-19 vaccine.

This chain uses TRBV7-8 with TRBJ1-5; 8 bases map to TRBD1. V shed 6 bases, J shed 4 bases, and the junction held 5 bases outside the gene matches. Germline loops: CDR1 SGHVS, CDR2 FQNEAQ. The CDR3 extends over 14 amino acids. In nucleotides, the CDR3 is TGTGCCAGCAGTCCCGACAGGGGAAATCAGCCCCAGCATTTT. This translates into CASSPDRGNQPQHF.

CDR3 in DNA: TGTGCCAGCAGTCTATATCTAGCGGGAGCGGGAGAGACCCAGTACTTC. This sequence encodes CASSLYLAGAGETQYF. This chain uses TRBV2 with TRBJ2-5; 10 bases fit TRBD2. Germline V lookup: CDR1 SNHLY, CDR2 FYNNEI. The V segment lost 5 bases and the J segment 4 bases; nucleotides outside the gene matches: 10. There are 16 residues in the CDR3.

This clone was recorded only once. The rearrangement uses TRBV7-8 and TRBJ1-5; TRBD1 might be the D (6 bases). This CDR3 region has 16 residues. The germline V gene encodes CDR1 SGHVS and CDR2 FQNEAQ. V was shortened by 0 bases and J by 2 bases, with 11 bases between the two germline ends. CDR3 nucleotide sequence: TGTGCCAGCAGCTTAGCTACAGGGCGAGGCAATCAGCCCCAGCATTTT. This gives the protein CASSLATGRGNQPQHF.

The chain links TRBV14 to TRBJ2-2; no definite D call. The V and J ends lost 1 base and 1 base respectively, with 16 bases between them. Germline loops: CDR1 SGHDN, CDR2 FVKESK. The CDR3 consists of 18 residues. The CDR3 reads CASSQVVWVPRNTGELFF. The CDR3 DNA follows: TGTGCCAGCAGCCAAGTCGTATGGGTCCCCAGGAACACCGGGGAGCTGTTTTTT.

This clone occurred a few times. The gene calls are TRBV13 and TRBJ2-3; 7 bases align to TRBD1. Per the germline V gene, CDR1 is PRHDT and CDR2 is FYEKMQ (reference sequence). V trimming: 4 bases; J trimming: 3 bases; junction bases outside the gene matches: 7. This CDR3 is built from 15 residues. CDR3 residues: CASSSIGGRTDTQYF. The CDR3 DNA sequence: TGTGCCAGCAGCTCAATAGGGGGCAGGACAGATACGCAGTATTTT.

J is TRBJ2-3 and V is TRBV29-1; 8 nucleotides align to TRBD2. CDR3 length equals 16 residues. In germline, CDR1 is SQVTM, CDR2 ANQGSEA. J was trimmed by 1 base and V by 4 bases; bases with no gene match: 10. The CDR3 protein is CSVASGGAGGTDTQYF. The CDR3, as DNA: TGCAGCGTTGCTTCGGGCGGAGCGGGAGGCACAGATACGCAGTATTTT.

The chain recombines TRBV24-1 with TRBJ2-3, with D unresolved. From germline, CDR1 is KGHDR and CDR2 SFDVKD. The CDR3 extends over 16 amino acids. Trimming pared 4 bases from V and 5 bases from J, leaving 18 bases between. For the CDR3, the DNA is TGTGCCACCAGTGAGACCGCCCGTGGGTATGAAGATACGCAGTATTTT. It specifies CATSETARGYEDTQYF.

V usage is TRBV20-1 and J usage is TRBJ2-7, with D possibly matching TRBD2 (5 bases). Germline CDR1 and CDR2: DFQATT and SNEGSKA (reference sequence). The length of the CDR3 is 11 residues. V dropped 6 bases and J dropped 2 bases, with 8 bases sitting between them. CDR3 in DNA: TGCAGTGCGTCGGGGACCTACGAGCAGTACTTC. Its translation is CSASGTYEQYF.

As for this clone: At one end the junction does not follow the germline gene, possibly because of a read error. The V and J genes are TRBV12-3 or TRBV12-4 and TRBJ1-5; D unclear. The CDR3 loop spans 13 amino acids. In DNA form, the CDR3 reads TGTGCCAGCAGTTCCCCGAGCATTCAGCCCCAGCATTTT. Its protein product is CASSSPSIQPQHF.

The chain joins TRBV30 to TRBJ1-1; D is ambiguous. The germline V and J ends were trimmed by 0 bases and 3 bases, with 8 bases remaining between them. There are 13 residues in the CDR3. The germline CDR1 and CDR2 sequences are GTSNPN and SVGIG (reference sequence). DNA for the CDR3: TGTGCCTGGAGTGTAGCAGATTACACTGAAGCTTTCTTT. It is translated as CAWSVADYTEAFF.

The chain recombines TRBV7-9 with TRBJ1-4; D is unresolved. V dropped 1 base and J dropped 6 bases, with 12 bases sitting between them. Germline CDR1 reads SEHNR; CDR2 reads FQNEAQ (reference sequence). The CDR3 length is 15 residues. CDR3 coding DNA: TGTGCCAGCAGCTTAGAGGGCAGGACTTATGAAAAACTGTTTTTT. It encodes CASSLEGRTYEKLFF.

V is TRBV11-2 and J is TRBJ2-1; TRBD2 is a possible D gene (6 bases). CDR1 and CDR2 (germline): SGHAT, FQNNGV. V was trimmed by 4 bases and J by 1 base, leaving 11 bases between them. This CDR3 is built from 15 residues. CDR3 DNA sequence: TGTGCCAGCAGCTCGCTAGCGAGGTCCTACAATGAGCAGTTCTTC. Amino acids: CASSSLARSYNEQFF. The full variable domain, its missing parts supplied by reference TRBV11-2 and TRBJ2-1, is EAGVAQSPRYKIIEKRQSVAFWCNPISGHATLYWYQQILGQGPKLLIQFQNNGVVDDSQLPKDRFSAERLKGVDSTLKIQPAKLEDSAVYLCASSSLARSYNEQFFGPGTRLTVL.

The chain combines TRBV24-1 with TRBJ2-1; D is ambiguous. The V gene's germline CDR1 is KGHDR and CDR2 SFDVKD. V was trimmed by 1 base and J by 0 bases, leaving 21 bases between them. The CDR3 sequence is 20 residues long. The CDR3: CATSDFLIVLSEASYNEQFF. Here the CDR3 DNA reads TGTGCCACCAGTGATTTCTTGATTGTTCTATCTGAAGCCTCCTACAATGAGCAGTTCTTC.

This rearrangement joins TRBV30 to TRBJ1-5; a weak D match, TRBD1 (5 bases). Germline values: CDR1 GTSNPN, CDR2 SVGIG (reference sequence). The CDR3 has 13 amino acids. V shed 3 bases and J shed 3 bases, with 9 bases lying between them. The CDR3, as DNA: TGTGCCTGGAGCTCAGGGCCCAATCAGCCCCAGCATTTT. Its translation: CAWSSGPNQPQHF.

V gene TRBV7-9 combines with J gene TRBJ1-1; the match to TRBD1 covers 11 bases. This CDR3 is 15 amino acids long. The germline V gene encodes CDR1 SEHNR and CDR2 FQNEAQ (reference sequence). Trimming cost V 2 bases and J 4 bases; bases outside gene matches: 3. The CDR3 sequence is CASSLFGTGGTEAFF. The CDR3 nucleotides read TGTGCCAGCAGCTTATTCGGGACAGGGGGCACTGAAGCTTTCTTT.

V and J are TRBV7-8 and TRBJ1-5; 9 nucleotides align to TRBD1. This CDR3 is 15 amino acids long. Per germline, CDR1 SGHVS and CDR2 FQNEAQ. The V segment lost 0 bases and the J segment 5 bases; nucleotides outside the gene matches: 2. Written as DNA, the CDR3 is TGTGCCAGCAGCTTAGCGGGACAGGGCTATCAGCCCCAGCATTTT. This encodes CASSLAGQGYQPQHF.

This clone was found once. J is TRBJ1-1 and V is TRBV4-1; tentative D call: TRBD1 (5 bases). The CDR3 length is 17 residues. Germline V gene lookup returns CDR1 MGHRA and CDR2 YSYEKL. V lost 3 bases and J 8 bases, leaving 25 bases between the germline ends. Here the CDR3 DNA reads TGCGCCAGCAGCCACCTACCCCGGACAAGGCTGACTTCGGAAGCTTTCTTT. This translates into CASSHLPRTRLTSEAFF.